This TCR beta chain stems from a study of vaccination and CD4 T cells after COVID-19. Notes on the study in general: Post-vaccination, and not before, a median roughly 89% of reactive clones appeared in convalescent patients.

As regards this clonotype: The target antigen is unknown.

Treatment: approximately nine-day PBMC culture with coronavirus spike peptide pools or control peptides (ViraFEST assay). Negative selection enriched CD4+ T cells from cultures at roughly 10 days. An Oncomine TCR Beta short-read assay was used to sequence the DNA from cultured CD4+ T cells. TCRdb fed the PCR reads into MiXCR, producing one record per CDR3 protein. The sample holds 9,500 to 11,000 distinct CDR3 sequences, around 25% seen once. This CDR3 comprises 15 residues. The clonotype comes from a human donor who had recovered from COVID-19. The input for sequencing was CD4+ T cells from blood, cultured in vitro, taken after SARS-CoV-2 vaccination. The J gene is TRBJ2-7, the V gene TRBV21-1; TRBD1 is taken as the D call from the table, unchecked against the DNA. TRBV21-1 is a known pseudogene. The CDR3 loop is CASSKGGGMCSEQYF. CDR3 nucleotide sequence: TGTGCCAGCAGCAAAGGCGGGGGAATGTGTAGCGAGCAGTACTTC.